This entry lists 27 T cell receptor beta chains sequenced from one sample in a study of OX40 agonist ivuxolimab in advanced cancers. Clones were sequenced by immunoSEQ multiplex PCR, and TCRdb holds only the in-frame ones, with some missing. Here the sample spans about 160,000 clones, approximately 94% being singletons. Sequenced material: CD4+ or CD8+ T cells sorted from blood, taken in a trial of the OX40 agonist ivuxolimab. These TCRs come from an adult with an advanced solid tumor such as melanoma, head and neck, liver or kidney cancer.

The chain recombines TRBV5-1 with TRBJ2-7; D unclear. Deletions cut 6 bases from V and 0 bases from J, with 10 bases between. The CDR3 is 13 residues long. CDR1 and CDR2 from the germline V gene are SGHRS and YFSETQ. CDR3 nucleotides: TGCGCCAGCAAGGTGGACGGCTCCTACGAGCAGTACTTC. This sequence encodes CASKVDGSYEQYF.

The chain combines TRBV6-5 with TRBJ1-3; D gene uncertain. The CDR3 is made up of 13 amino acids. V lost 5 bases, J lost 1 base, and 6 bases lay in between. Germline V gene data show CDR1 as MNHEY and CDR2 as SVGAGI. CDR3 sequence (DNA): TGTGCCAGCAGTCAGGATTCTGGAAACACCATATATTTT. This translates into CASSQDSGNTIYF.

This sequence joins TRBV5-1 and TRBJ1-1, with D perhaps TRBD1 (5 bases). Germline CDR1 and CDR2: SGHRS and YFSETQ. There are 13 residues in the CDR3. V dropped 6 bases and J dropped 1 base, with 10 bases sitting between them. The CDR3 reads CASTRDSNTEAFF. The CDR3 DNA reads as TGCGCCAGCACCAGGGACTCGAACACTGAAGCTTTCTTT.

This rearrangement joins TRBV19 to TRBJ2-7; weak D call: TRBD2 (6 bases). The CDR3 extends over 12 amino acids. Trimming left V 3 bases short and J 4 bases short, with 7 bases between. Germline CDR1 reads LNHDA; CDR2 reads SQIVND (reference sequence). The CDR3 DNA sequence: TGTGCCAGTAGTATGGGGGGATACGAGCAGTACTTC. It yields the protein CASSMGGYEQYF.

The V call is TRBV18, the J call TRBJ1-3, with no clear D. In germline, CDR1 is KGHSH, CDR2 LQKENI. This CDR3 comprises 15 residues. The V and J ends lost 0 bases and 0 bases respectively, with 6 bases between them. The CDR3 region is CASSPPVSSGNTIYF. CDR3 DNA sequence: TGTGCCAGCTCACCACCCGTGAGCTCTGGAAACACCATATATTTT.

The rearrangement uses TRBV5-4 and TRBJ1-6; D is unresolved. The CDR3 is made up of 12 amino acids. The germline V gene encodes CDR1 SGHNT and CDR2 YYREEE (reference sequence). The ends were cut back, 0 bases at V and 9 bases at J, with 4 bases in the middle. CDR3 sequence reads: CASSLDVSPLHF. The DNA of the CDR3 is TGTGCCAGCAGCTTGGATGTTTCACCCCTCCACTTT.

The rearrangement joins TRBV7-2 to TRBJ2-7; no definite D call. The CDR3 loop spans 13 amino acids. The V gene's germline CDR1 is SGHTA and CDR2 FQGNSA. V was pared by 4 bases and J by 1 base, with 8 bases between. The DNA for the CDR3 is TGTGCCAGCAGCTACAGCTGGTCCTACGAGCAGTACTTC. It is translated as CASSYSWSYEQYF.

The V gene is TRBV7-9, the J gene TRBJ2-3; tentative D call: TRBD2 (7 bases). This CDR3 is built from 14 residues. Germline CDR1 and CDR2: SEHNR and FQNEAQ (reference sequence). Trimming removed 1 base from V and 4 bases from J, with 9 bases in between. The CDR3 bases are TGTGCCAGCAGCTTAGGCGGGGGCCCAGATACGCAGTATTTT. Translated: CASSLGGGPDTQYF.

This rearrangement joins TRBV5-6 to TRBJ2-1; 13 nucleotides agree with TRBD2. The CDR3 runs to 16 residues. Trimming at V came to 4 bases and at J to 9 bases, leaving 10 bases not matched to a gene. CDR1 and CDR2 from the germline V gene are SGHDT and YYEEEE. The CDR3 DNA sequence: TGTGCCAGCAGCCCGCGGACTAGCGGGAGTGTGAGTGAGCAGTTCTTC. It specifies CASSPRTSGSVSEQFF.

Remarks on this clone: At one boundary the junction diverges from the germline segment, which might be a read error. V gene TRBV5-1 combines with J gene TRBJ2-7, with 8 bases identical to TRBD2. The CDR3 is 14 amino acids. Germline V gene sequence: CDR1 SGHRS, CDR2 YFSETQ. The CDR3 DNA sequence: TGCGCCAGCAGCGAAGCGGGAGCCCCCTACGAGCAGTGCTTC. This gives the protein CASSEAGAPYEQCF.

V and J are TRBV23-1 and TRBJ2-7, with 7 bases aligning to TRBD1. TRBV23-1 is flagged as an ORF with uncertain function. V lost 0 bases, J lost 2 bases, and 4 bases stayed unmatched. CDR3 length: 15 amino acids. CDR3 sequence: CASSQSLGQTYEQYF. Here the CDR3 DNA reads TGCGCCAGCAGTCAATCTTTGGGACAGACCTACGAGCAGTACTTC.

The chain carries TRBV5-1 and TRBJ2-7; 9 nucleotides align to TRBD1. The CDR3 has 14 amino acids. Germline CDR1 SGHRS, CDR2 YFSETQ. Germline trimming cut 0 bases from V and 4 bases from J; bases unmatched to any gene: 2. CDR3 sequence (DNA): TGCGCCAGCAGCTTGGTGACAGGGGGATACGAGCAGTACTTC. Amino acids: CASSLVTGGYEQYF.

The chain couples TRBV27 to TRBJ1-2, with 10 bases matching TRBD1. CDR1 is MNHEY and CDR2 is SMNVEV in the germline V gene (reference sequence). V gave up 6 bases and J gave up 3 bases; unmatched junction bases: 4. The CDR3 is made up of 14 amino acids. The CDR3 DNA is TGTGCCAGCAGGCGGACAGGGGGGGACTATGGCTACACCTTC. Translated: CASRRTGGDYGYTF.

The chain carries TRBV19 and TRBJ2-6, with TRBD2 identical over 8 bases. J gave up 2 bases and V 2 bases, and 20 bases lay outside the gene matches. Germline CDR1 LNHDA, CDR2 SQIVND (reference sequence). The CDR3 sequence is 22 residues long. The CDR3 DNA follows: TGTGCCAGTAGTATAACGGGGTGGGGAATGGGTAGCGGGGCCACTGGGGCCAACGTCCTGACTTTC. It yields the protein CASSITGWGMGSGATGANVLTF.

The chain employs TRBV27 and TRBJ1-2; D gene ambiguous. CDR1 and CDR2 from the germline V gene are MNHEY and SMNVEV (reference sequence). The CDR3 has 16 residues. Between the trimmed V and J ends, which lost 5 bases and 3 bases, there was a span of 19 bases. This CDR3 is CASSPISQYLDYGYTF. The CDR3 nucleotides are TGTGCCAGCAGTCCAATCTCCCAATATCTTGACTATGGCTACACCTTC.

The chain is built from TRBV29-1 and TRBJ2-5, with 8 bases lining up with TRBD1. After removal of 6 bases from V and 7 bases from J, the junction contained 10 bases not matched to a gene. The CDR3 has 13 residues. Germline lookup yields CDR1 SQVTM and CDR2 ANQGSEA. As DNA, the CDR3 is TGCAGCGTAGTGCCGGTGGACAGGGCGACCCAGTACTTC. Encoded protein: CSVVPVDRATQYF. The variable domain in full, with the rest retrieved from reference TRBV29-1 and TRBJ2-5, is SAVISQKPSRDICQRGTSLTIQCQVDSQVTMMFWYRQQPGQSLTLIATANQGSEATYESGFVIDKFPISRPNLTFSTLTVSNMSPEDSSIYLCSVVPVDRATQYFGPGTRLLVL.

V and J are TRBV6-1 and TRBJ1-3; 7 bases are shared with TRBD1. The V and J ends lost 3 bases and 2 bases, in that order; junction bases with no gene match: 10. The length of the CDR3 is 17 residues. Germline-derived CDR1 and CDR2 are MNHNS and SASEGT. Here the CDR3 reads CASSEAPGQATGNTIYF. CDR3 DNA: TGTGCCAGCAGTGAGGCCCCAGGACAGGCGACTGGAAACACCATATATTTT.

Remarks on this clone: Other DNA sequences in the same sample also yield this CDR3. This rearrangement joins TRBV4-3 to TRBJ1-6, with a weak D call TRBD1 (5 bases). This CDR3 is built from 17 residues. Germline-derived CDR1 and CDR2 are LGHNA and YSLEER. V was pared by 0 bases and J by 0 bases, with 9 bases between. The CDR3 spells CASSQDRGSSYNSPLHF. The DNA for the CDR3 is TGCGCCAGCAGCCAAGATCGGGGGAGCTCCTATAATTCACCCCTCCACTTT.

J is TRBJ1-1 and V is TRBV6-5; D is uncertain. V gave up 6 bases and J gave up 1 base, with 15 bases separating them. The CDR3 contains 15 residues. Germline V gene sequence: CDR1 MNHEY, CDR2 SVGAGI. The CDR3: CASRPPGRSNTEAFF. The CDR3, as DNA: TGTGCCAGCAGGCCTCCCGGACGGTCGAACACTGAAGCTTTCTTT.

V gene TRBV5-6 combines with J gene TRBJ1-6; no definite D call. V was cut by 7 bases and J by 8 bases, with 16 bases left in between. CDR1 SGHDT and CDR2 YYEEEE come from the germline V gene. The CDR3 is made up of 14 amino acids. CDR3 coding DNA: TGTGCCAGCGGCCTGGTAAGCGCGGATTCACCCCTCCACTTT. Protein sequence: CASGLVSADSPLHF.

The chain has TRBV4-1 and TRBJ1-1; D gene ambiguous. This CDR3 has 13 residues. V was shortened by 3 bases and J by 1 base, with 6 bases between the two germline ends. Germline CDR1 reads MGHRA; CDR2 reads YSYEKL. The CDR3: CASSQLTNTEAFF. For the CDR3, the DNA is TGCGCCAGCAGCCAGTTGACGAACACTGAAGCTTTCTTT.

The CDR3 loop reads CASSPPGRVVNGYTF. The CDR3 DNA follows: TGTGCCAGCTCACCACCGGGAAGGGTCGTCAATGGCTACACCTTC. The V call is TRBV18, the J call TRBJ1-2, with D unclear. The CDR3 consists of 15 residues. Germline-derived CDR1 and CDR2 are KGHSH and LQKENI. V lost 0 bases, J lost 6 bases, and 14 bases lay in between.

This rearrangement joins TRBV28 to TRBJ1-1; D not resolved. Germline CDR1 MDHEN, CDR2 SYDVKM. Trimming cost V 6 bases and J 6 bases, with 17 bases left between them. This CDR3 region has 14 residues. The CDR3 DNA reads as TGTGCCAGCAGCGACTCTTACGTGATGTCTGAAGCTTTCTTT. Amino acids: CASSDSYVMSEAFF.

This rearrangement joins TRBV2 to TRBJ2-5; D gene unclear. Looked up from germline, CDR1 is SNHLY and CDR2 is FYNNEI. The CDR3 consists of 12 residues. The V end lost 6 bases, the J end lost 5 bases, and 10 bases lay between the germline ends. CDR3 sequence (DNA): TGTGCCAGCAGGACTGACGGCGAGACCCAGTACTTC. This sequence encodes CASRTDGETQYF. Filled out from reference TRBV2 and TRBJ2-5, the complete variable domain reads EPEVTQTPSHQVTQMGQEVILRCVPISNHLYFYWYRQILGQKVEFLVSFYNNEISEKSEIFDDQFSVERPDGSNFTLKIRSTKLEDSAMYFCASRTDGETQYFGPGTRLLVL.

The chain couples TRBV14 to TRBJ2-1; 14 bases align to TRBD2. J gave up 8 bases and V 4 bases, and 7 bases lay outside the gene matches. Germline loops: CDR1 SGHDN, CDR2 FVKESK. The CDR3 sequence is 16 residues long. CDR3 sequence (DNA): TGTGCCAGCAGCCTCCGGACTAGCGGGAGGTTCTATGAGCAGTTCTTC. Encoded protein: CASSLRTSGRFYEQFF.

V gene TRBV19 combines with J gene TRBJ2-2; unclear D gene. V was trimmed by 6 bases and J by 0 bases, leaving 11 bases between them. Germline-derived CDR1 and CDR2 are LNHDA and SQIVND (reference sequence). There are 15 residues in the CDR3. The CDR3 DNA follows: TGTGCCAGTAGACCGTCGCAGACGAACACCGGGGAGCTGTTTTTT. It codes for CASRPSQTNTGELFF.

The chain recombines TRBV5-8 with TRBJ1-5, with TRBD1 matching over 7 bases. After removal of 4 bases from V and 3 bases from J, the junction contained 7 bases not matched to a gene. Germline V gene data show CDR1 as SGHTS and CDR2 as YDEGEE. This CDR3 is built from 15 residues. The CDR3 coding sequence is TGTGCCAGCAGCGGCCTCGGGACAGTCAATCAGCCCCAGCATTTT. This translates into CASSGLGTVNQPQHF.